The rows below give T cell receptor beta chains drawn from one sample of a study of blood T cells in healthy people across ages. One entry per CDR3 protein results from TCRdb running MiXCR on the 5' RACE reads. In the table there are some 320,000 distinct CDR3 sequences, 27% of which are singletons. The material sequenced was blood. These receptors were taken from a woman in her seventies in good health. Both conserved end residues are part of each CDR3. A D gene is named only where the DNA matches it firmly. Size tells how often a clone was seen (once, few, many) or the class of an expanded clone, and some rows leave it out.

j_call clone_size v_call d_call cdr3_nt cdr3_aa
TRBJ2-5 few TRBV5-5 . TGTGCCAGCAGCTTGGCCAGCCGAAATCAAGAGACCCAGTACTTC CASSLASRNQETQYF
TRBJ1-2 many TRBV29-1 . TGCAGCGTTGGTCCCGTCGATGAGTATGGCTACACCTTC CSVGPVDEYGYTF
TRBJ2-5 . TRBV12-3/TRBV12-4 . TGTGCCAGCAGTCCTGAGGGATTACAAGAGACCCAGTACTTC CASSPEGLQETQYF
TRBJ2-7 few TRBV7-8 . TGTGCCAGCAGCTTAGCACAGGGCTGGTCCTACGAGCAGTACTTC CASSLAQGWSYEQYF
TRBJ1-2 many TRBV25-1 . TGTGCCAGCAGTGAAGTTCCCCAGCGGGGCTACACCTTC CASSEVPQRGYTF
TRBJ2-5 . TRBV18 . TGTGCCAGCTCACCACCGCCGGGGCGGCTAGAGACCCAGTACTTC CASSPPPGRLETQYF
TRBJ2-5 . TRBV5-1 TRBD1 TGCGCCAGCAGCTGGTCAGGGGGCAAGGAGACCCAGTACTTC CASSWSGGKETQYF
TRBJ2-5 few TRBV29-1 TRBD1 TGCAGCGTTGAGGCGGGACAGGGCCGACGGGCCCAGTACTTC CSVEAGQGRRAQYF
TRBJ2-5 many TRBV29-1 TRBD1 TGCAGCGTGGACAGGGTGGAGACCCAGTACTTC CSVDRVETQYF
TRBJ2-2 . TRBV19 . TGTGCCAGTAGTACAGACAGGAGCGGGGAGCTGTTTTTT CASSTDRSGELFF
TRBJ2-4 . TRBV9 TRBD2 TGTGCCAGCAGCGCGGGGGGTGAGGCCCTCAAAAACATTCAGTACTTC CASSAGGEALKNIQYF
TRBJ2-7 many TRBV5-6 . TGTGCCAGCAGCTTGGCCAGCGGTCAGCCTTCCTTC CASSLASGQPSF
TRBJ2-7 . TRBV7-2 . TGTGCCAGCAGCTTAAGGTCCGGGGACTCTTCCTACGAGCAGTACTTC CASSLRSGDSSYEQYF
TRBJ2-6 . TRBV4-3 . TGCGCCAGCAGCCAAGATGGCGCTTCTGGGGCCAACGTCCTGACTTTC CASSQDGASGANVLTF
TRBJ2-7 . TRBV12-3/TRBV12-4 . TGTGCCAGCAGTCGTGACATGCAATCCTACGAGCAGTACTTC CASSRDMQSYEQYF
TRBJ2-7 . TRBV27 TRBD1 TGTGCCAGCAGATTGGACAGGGGCTACGAGCAGTACTTC CASRLDRGYEQYF
TRBJ2-7 many TRBV10-3 TRBD1 TGTGCCATCAGTGACGGACAGGGAGAGGTGTACGAGCAGTACTTC CAISDGQGEVYEQYF
TRBJ1-2 . TRBV9 . TGTGCCAGCAGCGTAAGGGCAGGGGATGATGGCTACACCTTC CASSVRAGDDGYTF
TRBJ2-1 . TRBV5-1 . TGCGCCAGCAGCTTTTCAGAGGGGGGCTATGAGCAGTTCTTC CASSFSEGGYEQFF
TRBJ2-7 many TRBV27 . TGTGCCAGCAGTTATGATAGCGGCTCCTACGAGCAGTACTTC CASSYDSGSYEQYF
TRBJ2-1 few TRBV2 TRBD2 TGTGCCAGCAGTTTCGGGACTAGCGTAAACAATGAGCAGTTCTTC CASSFGTSVNNEQFF
TRBJ1-6 . TRBV27 TRBD1 TGTGCCAGCAGTTTCGCTGGGACAGGGATGTTCCCTCAAGATTCACCCCTCCACTTT CASSFAGTGMFPQDSPLHF
TRBJ2-5 many TRBV7-9 . TGTGCCAGCAGCTTAGAAGGCGGCACCCGGGGAGAGACCCAGTACTTC CASSLEGGTRGETQYF
TRBJ1-1 few TRBV4-2 . TGTGCCAGCAGCCAAGATCGAAGGGGTGAAGCTTTCTTT CASSQDRRGEAFF
TRBJ1-6 . TRBV3-1 . TGTGCCAGCACCCTATTAAGACAGGAGGTACCCCTCCACTTT CASTLLRQEVPLHF
TRBJ1-1 medium-sized TRBV12-3/TRBV12-4 . TGTGCCAGCAGCATTCGGGACCACTCCATGAACACTGAAGCTTTCTTT CASSIRDHSMNTEAFF
TRBJ1-2 . TRBV27 . TGTGCCAGCAGGCCTGGGGGAGTCTATGGCTACACCTTC CASRPGGVYGYTF
TRBJ2-5 . TRBV29-1 . TGCAGCGCGGGTCTTGGAGAGACCCAGTACTTC CSAGLGETQYF
TRBJ2-3 . TRBV24-1 TRBD2 TGTGCCACCAGTGATCTTCTAGCGGGGAGCACAGATACGCAGTATTTT CATSDLLAGSTDTQYF
TRBJ2-3 . TRBV6-1 TRBD1 TGTGCCAGCAGCCCTGGACAGGGCTGGGTTATGACAGATACGCAGTATTTT CASSPGQGWVMTDTQYF
TRBJ2-5 . TRBV3-1 . TGTGCCAGCAGCTACTCGAATCAAGAGACCCAGTACTTC CASSYSNQETQYF
TRBJ2-5 . TRBV7-3 TRBD1 TGTGCCAGCAGCTTAACGGGACAGGGAAGCACCCAGTACTTC CASSLTGQGSTQYF
TRBJ2-7 few TRBV4-1 . TGCGCCAGCAGCCAAGAAGTCTCCGGGAAATCCTACGAGCAGTACTTC CASSQEVSGKSYEQYF
TRBJ2-3 . TRBV19 TRBD2 TGTGCCAGCTCTAGCGGTCAGGATACGCAGTATTTT CASSSGQDTQYF
TRBJ2-6 few TRBV20-1 . TGCAGTGCCACATTAGGATCATCTGGGGCCAACGTCCTGACTTTC CSATLGSSGANVLTF
TRBJ1-1 few TRBV5-1 . TGCGCCAGCAGCCCGGGGGGATCCTTGAACACTGAAGCTTTCTTT CASSPGGSLNTEAFF
TRBJ2-5 . TRBV7-3 . TGTGCCAGCAGCCTCGGAGACCAAGAGACCCAGTACTTC CASSLGDQETQYF
TRBJ2-7 few TRBV28 TRBD2 TGTGCCAGCAAAAGACTAGCGGGGACCTACGAGCAGTACTTC CASKRLAGTYEQYF
TRBJ1-4 few TRBV28 TRBD1 TGTGCCAGCAGTAAGACTGCAGGGAGGGGGCCGGAAAAACTGTTTTTT CASSKTAGRGPEKLFF
TRBJ2-2 . TRBV6-2/TRBV6-3 . TGTGCCAGCAGCAACGGGGGGAACACCGGGGAGCTGTTTTTT CASSNGGNTGELFF
TRBJ2-3 many TRBV7-2 TRBD1 TGTGCCAGCAGTATTACAGGGGTTGACACAGATACGCAGTATTTT CASSITGVDTDTQYF
TRBJ1-1 . TRBV18 . TGTGCCAGCTCACCAAAGGCGGAGAACACTGAAGCTTTCTTT CASSPKAENTEAFF
TRBJ1-1 . TRBV12-3/TRBV12-4 . TGTGCCAGCGCCACGGCCGGGAAGAACACTGAAGCTTTCTTT CASATAGKNTEAFF
TRBJ2-3 . TRBV7-2 TRBD2 TGTGCCAGCAGCTTAAGGGTCCTAGCGGGTGGCACAGATACGCAGTATTTT CASSLRVLAGGTDTQYF
TRBJ2-5 . TRBV19 TRBD2 TGTGCCAGTAGCAGGACTAGCGGGAGGACCTTCCAAGAGACCCAGTACTTC CASSRTSGRTFQETQYF
TRBJ1-1 few TRBV15 . TGTGCCACCAGCAGAGTCGCGGGCGGCACTGAAGCTTTCTTT CATSRVAGGTEAFF
TRBJ2-5 . TRBV10-3 . TGTGCCATCAGTGTGGCAGGGGAGGAGACCCAGTACTTC CAISVAGEETQYF
TRBJ2-3 . TRBV20-1 . TGCAGTGCTAGTAAAGGCACAGATACGCAGTATTTT CSASKGTDTQYF
TRBJ2-1 . TRBV5-5 TRBD1 TGTGCCAGCAGGACCGGGACAGGAGAGACCTATGAGCAGTTCTTC CASRTGTGETYEQFF
TRBJ2-3 many TRBV6-2/TRBV6-3 . TGTGCCAGCAGTTACCCCTTGGGGGTCGGGACAGATACGCAGTATTTT CASSYPLGVGTDTQYF
TRBJ2-7 few TRBV5-1 TRBD2 TGCGCCAGCAGGTCTAGCGGGAGTTCTTACGAGCAGTACTTC CASRSSGSSYEQYF
TRBJ2-1 . TRBV7-2 TRBD1 TGTGCCAGCAGCTTTAAGGACAGGGCATTCTACAATGAGCAGTTCTTC CASSFKDRAFYNEQFF
TRBJ1-5 . TRBV7-2 TRBD1 TGTGCCAGCAACGGACAGGGGAATCAGCCCCAGCATTTT CASNGQGNQPQHF
TRBJ2-5 . TRBV6-2/TRBV6-3 TRBD2 TGTGCCAGCAGTTTCCTCCTAGCGGGAGGGCAAGAGACCCAGTACTTC CASSFLLAGGQETQYF
TRBJ1-1 few TRBV18 . TGTGCCAGCTCACCGGGGGGGGACACTGAAGCTTTCTTT CASSPGGDTEAFF
TRBJ1-2 once TRBV20-1 . TGCAGTGCTAGAATAGCGGGGAACTATGGCTACACCTTC CSARIAGNYGYTF
TRBJ1-2 . TRBV28 . TGTGCCAGCAGTTCCTACAGGGACTACACCTTC CASSSYRDYTF
TRBJ2-1 . TRBV9 . TGTGCCAGCAGCGGAGGGAACTACAATGAGCAGTTCTTC CASSGGNYNEQFF
TRBJ2-1 few TRBV4-2 . TGTGCCAGCAGCTCCAAATTCGGGAATTCCTACAATGAGCAGTTCTTC CASSSKFGNSYNEQFF